This T cell receptor (beta chain) was captured by sequencing in a study of long-term antiretroviral therapy in people with HIV. Assay version v3.0 of immunoSEQ was used, and it was run at survey level. Profiled with immunoSEQ multiplex PCR; TCRdb holds only in-frame clones, not every one. The sample shows 32,000 or so clones, 85% to 90% of them seen only once. The junction had 11 bases not matched to a gene; V was cut back by 5 bases and J by 0 bases. Looked up from germline, CDR1 is SNHLY and CDR2 is FYNNEI. The CDR3 runs to 17 residues. This sequence originates from a man over 45 with HIV. The rearrangement uses TRBV2 and TRBJ2-5; 8 bases align to TRBD2. The material sequenced was unsorted PBMCs, taken 3.2 years before starting antiretroviral therapy. Written as DNA, the CDR3 is TGTGCCAGCAGTTTTAGCGGGACCGAAGACGACCAAGAGACCCAGTACTTC. The encoded protein is CASSFSGTEDDQETQYF.